The entry that follows covers one TCR beta chain sequence. One end of the junction varies from germline; a read error may be responsible. The table came from immunoSEQ multiplex PCR; TCRdb's copy has only in-frame clones and leaves some out. Among approximately 120,000 clones listed, 82% were seen once. This entry comes from a study of radiation and T cells in renal cell carcinoma. Germline CDR1 and CDR2: SGHAT and FQNNGV. The CDR3 runs to 13 residues. Sample time point: baseline pretreatment blood. The treatment denotes: 15 Gy SBRT to primary tumor, nephrectomy 4 weeks later. J is TRBJ2-7 and V is TRBV11-2; the D gene is possibly TRBD2 (7 bases). The receptor was isolated from a woman aged 55-69 years with renal cell carcinoma. This material consisted of blood, taken from a patient whose treatment included radiotherapy and nephrectomy. The CDR3 DNA is TGTGCCAGCACCTTAGGGGGGGCGTACGAGCAGTACTTC. Its protein is CASTLGGAYEQYF.